The 30 T cell receptor beta chains below come from one sample, sequenced in a study of a mutant IDH1 vaccine in newly diagnosed glioma. The assay was immunoSEQ multiplex PCR, and TCRdb's table has in-frame clones only and misses some. Of roughly 43,000 clones in the sample, about 81% were seen once. These receptors' antigens are unknown. Time point indicated: week 23, last vaccination. Mutant IDH1 20-mer peptide, at 300 ug, made up each vaccine dose, with topical imiquimod. Here the sequenced sample was PBMCs, taken from a glioma patient whose treatment included an IDH1 peptide vaccine. The receptors shown here come from a woman under 30 with glioma. Some clones in this sample may be carry-over from other donors' samples.

This rearrangement joins TRBV2 to TRBJ2-1, with D tentatively TRBD2 (5 bases). Between the trimmed V and J ends, which lost 2 bases and 0 bases, there was a span of 11 bases. Germline CDR1 reads SNHLY; CDR2 reads FYNNEI. CDR3 size: 16 residues. The CDR3 here is CASSERGGSSYNEQFF. DNA of the CDR3: TGTGCCAGCAGTGAACGGGGTGGCTCCTCCTACAATGAGCAGTTCTTC.

This chain uses TRBV11-3 with TRBJ2-2, with D possibly matching TRBD1 (7 bases). The germline V gene encodes CDR1 SGHNT and CDR2 YENEEA. V dropped 4 bases and J dropped 7 bases, with 13 bases sitting between them. This CDR3 has 14 residues. The CDR3 DNA sequence: TGTGCCAGCAGCTCAGGGGGGCAGGTCGGGGAGCTGTTTTTT. Its protein is CASSSGGQVGELFF.

The chain couples TRBV7-2 to TRBJ2-1, with 10 positions matching TRBD2. With V trimmed by 1 base and J by 5 bases, 5 bases remained unmatched. CDR1 and CDR2 from the germline V gene are SGHTA and FQGNSA. This CDR3 has 16 residues. The CDR3, as DNA: TGTGCCAGCAGCTTAGAGCTAGCGGGGGACAACAATGAGCAGTTCTTC. Protein product: CASSLELAGDNNEQFF.

The V and J genes are TRBV10-3 and TRBJ1-1; D call uncertain. This CDR3 has 15 amino acids. V was cut by 0 bases and J by 1 base, with 9 bases left in between. Germline loops: CDR1 ENHRY, CDR2 SYGVKD. As DNA, the CDR3 is TGTGCCATCAGTGAGTCGACGGTTCCGAACACTGAAGCTTTCTTT. It translates to CAISESTVPNTEAFF.

The rearrangement uses TRBV5-4 and TRBJ2-2; 9 nucleotides line up with TRBD2. Germline V lookup: CDR1 SGHNT, CDR2 YYREEE (reference sequence). This CDR3 has 18 residues. V was pared by 0 bases and J by 3 bases, with 9 bases of the junction left unmatched. The CDR3 nucleotides are TGTGCCAGCAGCTTGGAGATAGCGGGAGATATAGACACCGGGGAGCTGTTTTTT. Protein product: CASSLEIAGDIDTGELFF.

The chain is built from TRBV2 and TRBJ1-3, with D uncertain. The germline gives CDR1 SNHLY, CDR2 FYNNEI. The CDR3 totals 14 residues. Trimming took 1 base from V and 0 from J, leaving 4 bases between them. DNA of the CDR3: TGTGCCAGCAGTGAAGACAGCTCTGGAAACACCATATATTTT. Amino acid sequence: CASSEDSSGNTIYF. Full variable domain (rest looked up from reference TRBV2 and TRBJ1-3): EPEVTQTPSHQVTQMGQEVILRCVPISNHLYFYWYRQILGQKVEFLVSFYNNEISEKSEIFDDQFSVERPDGSNFTLKIRSTKLEDSAMYFCASSEDSSGNTIYFGEGSWLTVV.

This clone has only a few counts. The rearrangement links TRBV20-1 to TRBJ1-1; 7 nucleotides match TRBD1. Trimming cost V 3 bases and J 10 bases; bases outside gene matches: 5. Germline CDR1 reads DFQATT; CDR2 reads SNEGSKA (reference sequence). This CDR3 has 11 residues. The CDR3 reads CSARANRGAFF. The CDR3 nucleotides are TGCAGTGCTAGGGCCAACAGGGGAGCTTTCTTT.

The V gene is TRBV7-8, the J gene TRBJ2-7; 12 nucleotides line up with TRBD2. The CDR3 runs 18 residues. V was pared by 2 bases and J by 0 bases, with 8 bases of the junction left unmatched. Germline values: CDR1 SGHVS, CDR2 FQNEAQ. The CDR3 loop reads CASSLMGLAGRSSYEQYF. The CDR3 nucleotides read TGTGCCAGCAGCTTAATGGGACTAGCGGGTAGGAGCTCCTACGAGCAGTACTTC.

This clone has just one count. The genes are TRBV6-5 and TRBJ1-2; a possible D gene is TRBD1 (5 bases). CDR1 and CDR2 (germline): MNHEY, SVGAGI. The CDR3 extends over 15 amino acids. Trimming shortened V by 5 bases and J by 4 bases, and 17 bases separated the two germline ends. In DNA, the CDR3 is TGTGCCAGCAGTCCACAAAGGGAGGGGCTCTATGGCTACACCTTC. Its translation: CASSPQREGLYGYTF.

The gene calls are TRBV18 and TRBJ2-1; D is undetermined. The V and J ends lost 3 bases and 10 bases respectively, with 7 bases between them. CDR1 KGHSH and CDR2 LQKENI come from the germline V gene. This CDR3 is built from 11 residues. The CDR3 spells CASSPGREQFF. Here the CDR3 DNA reads TGTGCCAGCTCACCCGGCCGCGAGCAGTTCTTC.

The chain links TRBV5-3 to TRBJ2-4, with 8 bases aligning to TRBD2. TRBV5-3 has ORF status, its function being uncertain. The V segment lost 5 bases and the J segment 1 base; nucleotides outside the gene matches: 2. CDR3 size: 14 residues. The CDR3 loop reads CARSSSGAKNIQYF. The CDR3 region has the DNA TGTGCCAGAAGTTCTAGCGGGGCCAAAAACATTCAGTACTTC.

This chain joins TRBV18 and TRBJ1-4; D ambiguous. The CDR3 consists of 15 residues. Germline CDR1 KGHSH, CDR2 LQKENI. V dropped 4 bases and J dropped 0 bases, with 9 bases sitting between them. As DNA, the CDR3 is TGTGCCAGCTCACGAACGCGTACAACTAATGAAAAACTGTTTTTT. Its protein product is CASSRTRTTNEKLFF.

In its sample, this clone was seen a few times. The same CDR3 is also encoded by other DNA sequences in this sample. The chain couples TRBV4-2 to TRBJ1-5; D gene ambiguous. The CDR3 extends over 13 amino acids. The V end lost 3 bases, the J end lost 0 bases, and 3 bases lay between the germline ends. The germline gives CDR1 LGHNA, CDR2 YNFKEQ. The CDR3 bases are TGTGCCAGCAGCCAGGATAGCAATCAGCCCCAGCATTTT. As protein: CASSQDSNQPQHF.

This chain joins TRBV30 and TRBJ2-7; D unclear. With 0 bases removed from V and 6 bases from J, the gap between germline ends came to 15 bases. The CDR3 has 14 residues. CDR1 and CDR2 from the germline V gene are GTSNPN and SVGIG (reference sequence). CDR3 sequence: CAWSVHSPTTEQYF. In nucleotides, the CDR3 is TGTGCCTGGAGTGTACATAGCCCTACTACCGAGCAGTACTTC. The variable domain in full, completed from reference TRBV30 and TRBJ2-7, reads SQTIHQWPATLVQPVGSPLSLECTVEGTSNPNLYWYRQAAGRGLQLLFYSVGIGQISSEVPQNLSASRPQDRQFILSSKKLLLSDSGFYLCAWSVHSPTTEQYFGPGTRLTVT.

This rearrangement joins TRBV10-3 to TRBJ2-3; perhaps TRBD1 as D (5 bases). This CDR3 has 18 amino acids. Trimming pared 2 bases from V and 4 bases from J, leaving 22 bases between. CDR1 is ENHRY and CDR2 is SYGVKD in the germline V gene. CDR3 DNA: TGTGCCATCAGTGAGCGGGCAGGGAAGGCGACTGGATCAGATACGCAGTATTTT. Protein sequence: CAISERAGKATGSDTQYF.

V gene TRBV11-3 combines with J gene TRBJ2-3, with D perhaps matching TRBD2 (5 bases). This CDR3 spans 16 amino acids. Trimming took 0 bases from V and 0 from J, leaving 10 bases between them. The V gene's germline CDR1 is SGHNT and CDR2 YENEEA. In DNA form, the CDR3 reads TGTGCCAGCAGCTTAGATCTCGGAGGTAGCACAGATACGCAGTATTTT. This codes for CASSLDLGGSTDTQYF.

This clone appeared once. V and J are TRBV2 and TRBJ2-7; 7 bases map to TRBD1. The CDR3 spans 15 residues. Germline V gene lookup returns CDR1 SNHLY and CDR2 FYNNEI. The J segment lost 0 bases and the V segment lost 6 bases, leaving 8 bases of the junction unmatched. The CDR3 loop is CASRSIRDSSYEQYF. The CDR3, as DNA: TGTGCCAGCAGATCTATACGGGACAGCTCCTACGAGCAGTACTTC.

The CDR3 region is CASSPLSGIGNTGELFF. The CDR3 DNA reads as TGTGCCAGCTCACCCCTCTCAGGGATAGGGAACACCGGGGAGCTGTTTTTT. The chain is built from TRBV18 and TRBJ2-2; tentatively, D is TRBD1 (5 bases). Trimming stripped 3 bases from V and 1 base from J, with 15 bases between. Germline values: CDR1 KGHSH, CDR2 LQKENI. The CDR3 totals 17 residues.

This rearrangement joins TRBV9 to TRBJ1-1; 7 nucleotides line up with TRBD1. V lost 0 bases to trimming and J lost 5 bases; unmatched junction nucleotides: 10. The CDR3 totals 16 residues. The germline V gene encodes CDR1 SGDLS and CDR2 YYNGEE. CDR3 nucleotide sequence: TGTGCCAGCAGCGTAGGCCAGGGGGTAGGGGGAACTGAAGCTTTCTTT. Its translation is CASSVGQGVGGTEAFF.

The chain uses TRBV19 and TRBJ2-7; possibly TRBD2 for D (6 bases). Germline CDR1 reads LNHDA; CDR2 reads SQIVND (reference sequence). The CDR3 runs to 14 residues. V was clipped by 5 bases and J by 5 bases, with 16 bases between them. The CDR3 loop is CASSPWGEADEQYF. In DNA form, the CDR3 reads TGTGCCAGTAGTCCGTGGGGGGAGGCTGACGAGCAGTACTTC.

The V and J genes are TRBV6-5 and TRBJ2-1; perhaps TRBD2 as D (6 bases). The CDR3 loop spans 14 amino acids. The V and J ends lost 5 bases and 2 bases respectively, with 10 bases between them. CDR1 is MNHEY, CDR2 SVGAGI, per germline. CDR3 coding DNA: TGTGCCAGCAGTCGGGAGCCCCCCTACAATGAGCAGTTCTTC. The encoded protein is CASSREPPYNEQFF.

The V call is TRBV2, the J call TRBJ1-4; 9 bases align to TRBD1. From germline, CDR1 is SNHLY and CDR2 FYNNEI. V lost 6 bases and J lost 8; bases outside the gene matches: 22. The CDR3 contains 19 residues. In DNA, the CDR3 is TGTGCCAGCAGGGGAATTCCCGGGACAGGGTTCTCGCTAGAGGAAAAACTGTTTTTT. Residues: CASRGIPGTGFSLEEKLFF.

V is TRBV7-2 and J is TRBJ1-2; 8 positions match TRBD1. V lost 4 bases, J lost 2 bases, and 3 bases stayed unmatched. The CDR3 is 14 amino acids. Germline CDR1 reads SGHTA; CDR2 reads FQGNSA. CDR3 DNA: TGTGCCAGCAGCTCCGACAGGGGAAACTATGGCTACACCTTC. Translated: CASSSDRGNYGYTF.

V is TRBV5-1 and J is TRBJ1-1; no clear D gene. Germline values: CDR1 SGHRS, CDR2 YFSETQ. The CDR3 loop spans 15 amino acids. Trimming stripped 0 bases from V and 4 bases from J, with 13 bases between. CDR3: CASSLGSGVGTEAFF. The CDR3 DNA reads as TGCGCCAGCAGCTTGGGTTCCGGGGTTGGCACTGAAGCTTTCTTT.

The gene calls are TRBV12-5 and TRBJ2-1; 8 bases line up with TRBD2. The CDR3 is made up of 18 amino acids. Germline V CDR1 and CDR2: LGHNT, FRNRAP. The ends lost 0 bases at V and 0 bases at J; junction bases unmatched: 7. The CDR3 region is CASGLVQKRGSSYNEQFF. DNA for the CDR3: TGTGCTAGTGGTTTGGTACAGAAGCGGGGGAGCTCCTACAATGAGCAGTTCTTC.

The rearrangement uses TRBV19 and TRBJ2-7; D is perhaps TRBD1 (6 bases). Trimming took off 6 bases at V and 5 bases at J, with 17 bases between the two ends. CDR3 size: 14 residues. The germline gives CDR1 LNHDA, CDR2 SQIVND (reference sequence). CDR3: CASSKRTAVDEQYF. CDR3 DNA sequence: TGTGCCAGTAGCAAGCGGACAGCGGTCGACGAGCAGTACTTC.

J is TRBJ1-2 and V is TRBV5-1, with D possibly being TRBD1 (6 bases). Trimming pared 4 bases from V and 2 bases from J, leaving 15 bases between. CDR3 size: 15 residues. CDR1 and CDR2 from the germline V gene are SGHRS and YFSETQ. The DNA of the CDR3 is TGCGCCAGCAGCCCAACCGACAGGCCCAACTATGGCTACACCTTC. Protein sequence: CASSPTDRPNYGYTF.

V usage is TRBV6-9 and J usage is TRBJ2-1, with 13 bases lining up with TRBD2. Looked up from germline, CDR1 is MNHGY and CDR2 is SVAAGI. V lost 4 bases, J lost 9 bases, and 6 bases stayed unmatched. CDR3 size: 15 residues. Here the CDR3 reads CASSSRLAGGIEQFF. CDR3 sequence (DNA): TGTGCCAGCAGTTCCCGACTAGCGGGGGGTATTGAGCAGTTCTTC.

The chain links TRBV7-9 to TRBJ2-5; possibly TRBD1 or TRBD2 for D (5 bases each). The length of the CDR3 is 14 residues. The V gene's germline CDR1 is SEHNR and CDR2 FQNEAQ (reference sequence). The V end was cut by 6 bases, the J end by 1 base, with 12 bases between. The DNA for the CDR3 is TGTGCCAGCAGTCGAACCGGGACCCAAGAGACCCAGTACTTC. This sequence encodes CASSRTGTQETQYF.

The chain carries TRBV7-6 and TRBJ1-1; a weak D match, TRBD1 (6 bases). The V gene lost 5 bases and the J gene lost 4 bases, with 11 bases spanning the gap. There are 13 residues in the CDR3. The germline V gene encodes CDR1 SGHVS and CDR2 FNYEAQ. The CDR3 region has the DNA TGTGCCAGCAGCCGCACCAGGGGCACTGAAGCTTTCTTT. This translates into CASSRTRGTEAFF.